This entry concerns a single T cell receptor beta chain. Antigen specificity is unknown. This CDR3 contains 14 residues. Germline V gives CDR1 SGHVS, CDR2 FQNEAQ. Losses at the gene ends were 5 bases for V and 6 bases for J; bases not matched to a gene: 3. TCRdb keeps only in-frame clones here, not all; method: immunoSEQ multiplex PCR. The sample has fewer than 150,000 clones; about nine tenths are singletons. The sample is drawn from a study of a mutant IDH1 vaccine in newly diagnosed glioma. Turning to the study itself: Patients got their first vaccination 4-6 weeks after radiotherapy alone, or with temozolomide cycles. Most had both radiotherapy and temozolomide beforehand; others had only one.

Specified time point: week 11, during vaccination. Alongside topical imiquimod, each dose of vaccine comprised 300 ug of mutant IDH1 20-mer peptide. The chain uses TRBV7-8 and TRBJ2-2; 10 nucleotides match TRBD1. The source was PBMCs, collected from a glioma patient whose treatment included an IDH1 peptide vaccine. The TCR sequence derives from a woman in her 50s with glioma. CDR3 sequence: CASSRQGAAGELFF. In DNA form, the CDR3 reads TGTGCCAGCAGCCGACAGGGGGCAGCCGGGGAGCTGTTTTTT.